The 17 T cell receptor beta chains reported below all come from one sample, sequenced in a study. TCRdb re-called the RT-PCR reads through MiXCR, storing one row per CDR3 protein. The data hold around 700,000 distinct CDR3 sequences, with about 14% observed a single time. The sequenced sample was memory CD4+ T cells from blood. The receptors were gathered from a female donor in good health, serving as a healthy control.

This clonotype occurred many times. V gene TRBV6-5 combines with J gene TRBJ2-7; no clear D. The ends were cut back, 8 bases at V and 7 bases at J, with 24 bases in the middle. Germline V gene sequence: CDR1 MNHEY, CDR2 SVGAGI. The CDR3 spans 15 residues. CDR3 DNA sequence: TGTGCCAGCCGGGTGGCCTCGTCCATCGTTGGAGAGCAGTACTTC. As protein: CASRVASSIVGEQYF.

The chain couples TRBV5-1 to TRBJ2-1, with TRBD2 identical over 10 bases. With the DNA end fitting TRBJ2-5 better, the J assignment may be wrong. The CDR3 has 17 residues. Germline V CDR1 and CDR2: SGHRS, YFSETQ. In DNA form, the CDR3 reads TGCGCCAGCAGTTTTCAGTCCAGCGGGAGGGCCGGGGAGACCCAGTACTTC. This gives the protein CASSFQSSGRAGETQYF.

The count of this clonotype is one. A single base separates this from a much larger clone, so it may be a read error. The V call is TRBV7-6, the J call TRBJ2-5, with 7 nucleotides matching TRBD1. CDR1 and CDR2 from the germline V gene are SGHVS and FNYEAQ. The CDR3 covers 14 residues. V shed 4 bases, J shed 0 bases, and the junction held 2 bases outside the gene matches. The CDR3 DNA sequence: TGTGCCAGCAGCTCCAGGGGGAACCAAGAGACCCAGTACTTC. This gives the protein CASSSRGNQETQYF.

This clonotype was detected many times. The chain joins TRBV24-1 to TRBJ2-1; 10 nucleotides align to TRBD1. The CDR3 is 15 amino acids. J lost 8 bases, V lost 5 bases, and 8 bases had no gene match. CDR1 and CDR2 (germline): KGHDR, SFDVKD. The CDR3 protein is CATSVPGQGIDEQFF. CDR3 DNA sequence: TGTGCCACCAGTGTCCCGGGACAGGGGATAGATGAGCAGTTCTTC.

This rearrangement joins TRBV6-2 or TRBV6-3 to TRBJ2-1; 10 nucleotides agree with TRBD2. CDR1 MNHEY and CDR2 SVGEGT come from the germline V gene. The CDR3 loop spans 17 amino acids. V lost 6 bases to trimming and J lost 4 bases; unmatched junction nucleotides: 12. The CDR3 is CASRRTRGLATYNEQFF. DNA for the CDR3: TGTGCCAGCAGACGAACCAGGGGACTAGCGACATACAATGAGCAGTTCTTC.

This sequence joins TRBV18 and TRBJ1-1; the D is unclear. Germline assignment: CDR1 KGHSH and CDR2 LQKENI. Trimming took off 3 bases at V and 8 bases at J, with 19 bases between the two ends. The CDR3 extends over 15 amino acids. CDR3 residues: CASSPSDSYFKEAFF. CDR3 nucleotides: TGTGCCAGCTCACCCTCGGACTCCTACTTTAAGGAAGCTTTCTTT.

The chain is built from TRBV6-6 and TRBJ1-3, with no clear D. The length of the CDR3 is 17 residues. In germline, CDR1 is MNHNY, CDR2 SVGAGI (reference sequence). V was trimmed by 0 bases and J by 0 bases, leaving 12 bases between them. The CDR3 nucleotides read TGTGCCAGCAGTTACTCGACGGGCGGGCCCTCTGGAAACACCATATATTTT. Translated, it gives CASSYSTGGPSGNTIYF.

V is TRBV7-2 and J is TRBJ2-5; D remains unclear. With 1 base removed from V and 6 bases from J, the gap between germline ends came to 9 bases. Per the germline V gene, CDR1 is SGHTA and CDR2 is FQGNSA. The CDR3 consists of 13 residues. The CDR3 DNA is TGTGCCAGCAGCTTAGGTAGTTTGCAGACCCAGTACTTC. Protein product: CASSLGSLQTQYF.

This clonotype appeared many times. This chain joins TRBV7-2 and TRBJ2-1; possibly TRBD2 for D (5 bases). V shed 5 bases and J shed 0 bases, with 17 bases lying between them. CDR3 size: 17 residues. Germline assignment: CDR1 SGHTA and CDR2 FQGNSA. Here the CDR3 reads CASSLLSAQHSYNEQFF. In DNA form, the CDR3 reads TGTGCCAGCAGCCTCCTTAGCGCCCAACACTCCTACAATGAGCAGTTCTTC. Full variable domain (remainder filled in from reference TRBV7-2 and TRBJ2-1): GAGVSQSPSNKVTEKGKDVELRCDPISGHTALYWYRQSLGQGLEFLIYFQGNSAPDKSGLPSDRFSAERTGGSVSTLTIQRTQQEDSAVYLCASSLLSAQHSYNEQFFGPGTRLTVL.

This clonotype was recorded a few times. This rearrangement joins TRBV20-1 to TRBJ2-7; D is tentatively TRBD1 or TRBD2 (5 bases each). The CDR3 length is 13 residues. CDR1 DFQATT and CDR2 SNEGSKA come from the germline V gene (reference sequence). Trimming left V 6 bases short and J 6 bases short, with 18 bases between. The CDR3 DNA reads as TGCAGTGCCCAGCCGGGACCAACAGGCGAGCAGTACTTC. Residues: CSAQPGPTGEQYF.

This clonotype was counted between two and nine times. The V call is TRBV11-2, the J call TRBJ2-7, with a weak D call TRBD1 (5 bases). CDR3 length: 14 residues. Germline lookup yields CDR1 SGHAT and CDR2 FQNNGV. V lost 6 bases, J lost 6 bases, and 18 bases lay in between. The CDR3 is CASSHPNRPREQYF. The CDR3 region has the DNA TGTGCCAGCAGTCACCCAAACAGGCCCCGCGAGCAGTACTTC.

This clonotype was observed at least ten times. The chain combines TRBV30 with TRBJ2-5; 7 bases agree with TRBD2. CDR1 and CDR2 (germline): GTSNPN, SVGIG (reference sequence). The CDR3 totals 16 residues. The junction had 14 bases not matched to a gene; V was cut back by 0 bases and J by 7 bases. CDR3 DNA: TGTGCCTGGAGTGTATACCCGGGACGGACGGGGGGGACCCAGTACTTC. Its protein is CAWSVYPGRTGGTQYF.

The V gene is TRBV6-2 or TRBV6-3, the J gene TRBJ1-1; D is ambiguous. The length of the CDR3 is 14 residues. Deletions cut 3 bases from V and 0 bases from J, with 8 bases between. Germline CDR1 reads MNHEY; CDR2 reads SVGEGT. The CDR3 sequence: CASSYAALNTEAFF. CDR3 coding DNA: TGTGCCAGCAGTTATGCGGCCCTGAACACTGAAGCTTTCTTT.

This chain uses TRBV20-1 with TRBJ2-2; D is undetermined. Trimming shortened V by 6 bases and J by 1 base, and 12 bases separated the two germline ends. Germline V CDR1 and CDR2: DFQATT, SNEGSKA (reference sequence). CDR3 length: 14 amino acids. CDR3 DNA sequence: TGCAGTGCCCACCGCCCGATGAACACCGGGGAGCTGTTTTTT. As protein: CSAHRPMNTGELFF.

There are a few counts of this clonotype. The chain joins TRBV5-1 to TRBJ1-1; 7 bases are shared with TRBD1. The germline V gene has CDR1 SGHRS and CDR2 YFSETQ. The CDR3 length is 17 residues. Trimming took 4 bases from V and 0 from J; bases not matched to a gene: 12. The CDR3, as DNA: TGCGCCAGCAGCCGGGGGACAGTGGGATCGGTGAACACTGAAGCTTTCTTT. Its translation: CASSRGTVGSVNTEAFF.

Written as DNA, the CDR3 is TGCAGTGCTAGGCCTCTACCGGGACTAGCGGGAAAGGGGTCCTCCTACGAGCAGTACTTC. It translates to CSARPLPGLAGKGSSYEQYF. The chain combines TRBV20-1 with TRBJ2-7, with 13 bases matching TRBD2. Trimming at V came to 3 bases and at J to 0 bases, leaving 17 bases not matched to a gene. The CDR3 loop spans 20 amino acids. Germline V gene sequence: CDR1 DFQATT, CDR2 SNEGSKA (reference sequence).

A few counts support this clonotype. The CDR3 DNA sequence: TGTGCCAGCAGCTTAGCGGGAAGTGAAGAGACCCAGTACTTC. Its translation is CASSLAGSEETQYF. The V and J genes are TRBV7-2 and TRBJ2-5; D remains unclear. V lost 0 bases, J lost 3 bases, and 8 bases lay in between. Per germline, CDR1 SGHTA and CDR2 FQGNSA. This CDR3 contains 14 residues.